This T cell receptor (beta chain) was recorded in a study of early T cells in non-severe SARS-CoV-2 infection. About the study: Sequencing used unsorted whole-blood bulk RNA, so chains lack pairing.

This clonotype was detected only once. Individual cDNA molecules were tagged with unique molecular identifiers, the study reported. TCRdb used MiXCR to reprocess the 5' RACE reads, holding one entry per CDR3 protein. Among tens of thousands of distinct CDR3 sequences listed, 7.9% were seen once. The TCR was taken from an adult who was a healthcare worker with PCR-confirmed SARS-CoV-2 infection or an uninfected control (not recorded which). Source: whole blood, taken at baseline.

The CDR3: CASSQLDLNTGELFF. Written as DNA, the CDR3 is TGCGCCAGCAGCCAACTAGATTTGAACACCGGGGAGCTGTTTTTT. V and J are TRBV4-3 and TRBJ2-2; D not certain. Deletions cut 2 bases from V and 1 base from J, with 8 bases between. The CDR3 runs to 15 residues. CDR1 and CDR2 (germline): LGHNA, YSLEER.